The present entry profiles one T cell receptor (beta chain) with its context. Its cognate antigen is unknown. CDR3 size: 12 residues. From germline, CDR1 is MNHNY and CDR2 SVGAGI (reference sequence). This sample is part of a study of T cells expressing NK-cell markers. In the study overall: The authors sequenced eight donors, of whom seven were HCMV-seropositive and one was seronegative.

Study results and caveats: In several donors, dominant NKG2C+ clonotypes were roughly 1.0-8% of CD8+ T cells. The same clonotypes also predominated in the CD3+CD56-NKG2C+ fraction of a handful of donors.

TCRdb reprocessed the 5' RACE reads and reports one entry per CDR3 protein, with no DNA. Its listing shows roughly 430,000 distinct CDR3 sequences. The sample comprised blood T cells: a sorted CD56 or NKG2C T cell subset, CD4+ or CD8+ T cells, or bulk PBMC T cells (not recorded which). The sequence was collected from a woman between 18 and 75 years old in good health. This chain joins TRBV6-6 and TRBJ1-5; TCRdb's assignment of TRBD1 cannot be checked, as there is no DNA. CDR3 in amino acids: CASSYWGEPQHF.